This record covers a single T cell receptor beta chain. At one boundary the junction diverges from the germline segment, which might be a read error. Other nucleotide sequences from this sample produce the same CDR3. As processed by the authors: Nucleated cell number was recorded as an estimate derived from reference gene primer amplification. The repertoire was sequenced with immunoSEQ multiplex PCR; TCRdb's copy has only in-frame clones and lacks some. The V and J calls and clone size come from that table; D and trimming were worked out from the DNA. There are about 300,000 clones in the sample; approximately 82% occur only once, and 0.95% to 1.5% lies in the top ten. This record comes from a study of blood T cell repertoires in COVID-19. The overall study: Samples of COVID-19 (acute and convalescent) were obtained from the United States, Italy and Spain. Sample material is recorded as cDNA or gDNA derived from T cells, B-cell-depleted T cells, or PBMCs.

Germline values: CDR1 SGHTA, CDR2 FQGNSA. The CDR3 has 15 residues. This receptor was taken from a woman between 45 and 60 years old with acute or convalescent COVID-19. The sequencing sample was made of peripheral blood. The chain carries TRBV7-2 and TRBJ2-7; 9 nucleotides match TRBD1. CDR3 protein: CASSPRDRVSYEQYF. CDR3 nucleotides: TGTGCCAGCAGTCCTAGGGACAGGGTCTCCTACGAGCAGTACTTT.